The TCR beta chain under discussion was sequenced for a study of T cell changes during pregnancy in multiple sclerosis. Sequencing was performed with immunoSEQ multiplex PCR; in TCRdb, only in-frame clones are kept and a portion is missing. The sample contains roughly 71,000 clones, more than 85% of which appear only once. V lost 0 bases to trimming and J lost 6 bases; unmatched junction nucleotides: 4. Germline V gene lookup returns CDR1 SGHTS and CDR2 YDEGEE. The CDR3 has 14 amino acids. Specimen: peripheral blood, collected in the first trimester of pregnancy. V and J are TRBV5-8 and TRBJ2-7; 9 positions agree with TRBD2. The TCR was taken from a female donor in good health, enrolled as a control in a pregnancy study. CDR3 nucleotide sequence: TGTGCCAGCAGCTTGGCTAGCGGGACAAGCGAGCAGTACTTC. This gives the protein CASSLASGTSEQYF.